These 6 T cell receptor beta chains came from one sample sequenced in a study of cytomegalovirus exposure and HLA in healthy donors. Sequencing was performed with immunoSEQ multiplex PCR; in TCRdb, only in-frame clones are kept and a portion is missing. The sample gives some 85,000 clones, 96% of which show up once; approximately 1.2% is in the top ten. Sequencing input: PBMCs. The receptors shown here come from a woman under 30 in good health and CMV-seronegative.

A single count supports this clone. The chain is built from TRBV7-6 and TRBJ2-7; no definite D call. The CDR3 is 12 residues long. The germline CDR1 and CDR2 sequences are SGHVS and FNYEAQ. The V and J ends lost 4 bases and 2 bases respectively, with 6 bases between them. The DNA for the CDR3 is TGTGCCAGCAGCTCTCCCGCCTACGAGCAGTACTTC. Translation gives CASSSPAYEQYF.

V is TRBV9 and J is TRBJ2-7; 7 bases line up with TRBD1. Germline V gene data show CDR1 as SGDLS and CDR2 as YYNGEE. V gave up 2 bases and J gave up 0 bases; unmatched junction bases: 5. The CDR3 loop spans 15 amino acids. In nucleotides, the CDR3 is TGTGCCAGCAGCGTGTCGGCAGGGGGCTCCTACGAGCAGTACTTC. As protein: CASSVSAGGSYEQYF.

The chain has TRBV28 and TRBJ2-7; D is possibly TRBD2 (6 bases). This CDR3 contains 15 residues. Deletions cut 5 bases from V and 6 bases from J, with 20 bases between. Germline V gene sequence: CDR1 MDHEN, CDR2 SYDVKM. Here the CDR3 DNA reads TGTGCCAGCAGTGGTGCCGGGACGGGGGAGCTCGAGCAGTACTTC. Residues: CASSGAGTGELEQYF.

The chain carries TRBV28 and TRBJ2-1; 9 nucleotides align to TRBD2. Germline loops: CDR1 MDHEN, CDR2 SYDVKM. J was trimmed by 8 bases and V by 2 bases; bases with no gene match: 10. The CDR3 is 16 amino acids. As DNA, the CDR3 is TGTGCCAGCAGTTTAACTGTTAGCGGGAGCTGGCATGAGCAGTTCTTC. This translates into CASSLTVSGSWHEQFF.

This sequence joins TRBV27 and TRBJ2-7; possible D gene TRBD2, 6 bases. The CDR3 runs 12 residues. Germline V gives CDR1 MNHEY, CDR2 SMNVEV (reference sequence). The germline V and J ends were trimmed by 6 bases and 6 bases, with 12 bases remaining between them. The CDR3 protein is CASSSGGVEQYF. DNA for the CDR3: TGTGCCAGCAGCTCCGGGGGAGTCGAGCAGTACTTC.

The V call is TRBV30, the J call TRBJ1-6; D not resolved. CDR3 size: 14 residues. From germline, CDR1 is GTSNPN and CDR2 SVGIG (reference sequence). V dropped 1 base and J dropped 2 bases, with 6 bases sitting between them. For the CDR3, the DNA is TGTGCCTGGAGTGGTTACACCTATAATTCACCCCTCCACTTT. Translated, it gives CAWSGYTYNSPLHF.